This T cell receptor (beta chain) was captured in a study of neurological immune-mediated disorders. Via MiXCR, TCRdb re-called the 5' RACE reads, giving one row per CDR3 protein. The sample lists over 35,000 distinct CDR3 sequences, 3% to 4% occurring once. This clonotype showed up many times. The receptor comes from a man aged 25-40 years with multiple sclerosis. Sequenced material: PBMCs.

CDR3 loop: CSASLQGAYNEQFF. CDR3 DNA sequence: TGCAGTGCTAGTTTACAGGGGGCCTACAATGAGCAGTTCTTC. This rearrangement joins TRBV20-1 to TRBJ2-1; 8 bases align to TRBD1. V trimming: 3 bases; J trimming: 2 bases; junction bases outside the gene matches: 3. This CDR3 has 14 residues. Germline V CDR1 and CDR2: DFQATT, SNEGSKA (reference sequence).